The 26 T cell receptor beta chains below come from one sample, sequenced in a study of graft-versus-host responses after intestinal transplantation. The method was immunoSEQ multiplex PCR; TCRdb's version includes in-frame clones alone and lacks a portion of them. The table lists around 88,000 clones, roughly four fifths of them singletons. Their cognate antigens are unknown. The starting material was unstimulated CD8+ T cells sorted from spleen or lymph node cells, obtained before intestinal transplant. These receptors all come from a human donor who received an intestinal transplant.

The chain employs TRBV5-5 and TRBJ2-7; D is unresolved. V lost 5 bases and J lost 4, with 7 bases in between. Per germline, CDR1 SGHKS and CDR2 YYEKEE (reference sequence). There are 11 residues in the CDR3. The CDR3 DNA sequence: TGTGCCAGCAGTCCTGATTACGAGCAGTACTTC. Its translation: CASSPDYEQYF.

The rearrangement joins TRBV6-5 to TRBJ1-5; possible D gene TRBD1, 6 bases. Germline values: CDR1 MNHEY, CDR2 SVGAGI. Trimming removed 5 bases from V and 7 bases from J, with 15 bases in between. The CDR3 has 14 amino acids. As DNA, the CDR3 is TGTGCCAGCAGTGAAGAAACAGGGATACAGCCCCAGCATTTT. This gives the protein CASSEETGIQPQHF.

This rearrangement joins TRBV7-8 to TRBJ2-3; tentative D call: TRBD2 (5 bases). The CDR3 spans 15 residues. CDR1 and CDR2 (germline): SGHVS, FQNEAQ. Trimming took off 2 bases at V and 0 bases at J, with 9 bases between the two ends. The CDR3 reads CASSLKGGSTDTQYF. The CDR3 DNA follows: TGTGCCAGCAGCTTAAAGGGCGGGAGCACAGATACGCAGTATTTT.

This clone was picked up a small number of times. The chain links TRBV6-6 to TRBJ1-1, with unresolved D. CDR3 length: 14 residues. Trimming shortened V by 10 bases and J by 0 bases, and 15 bases separated the two germline ends. Germline assignment: CDR1 MNHNY and CDR2 SVGAGI (reference sequence). In DNA form, the CDR3 reads TGTGCCATCCGGACCGAAATAATGAACACTGAAGCTTTCTTT. Protein: CAIRTEIMNTEAFF.

This clone appeared a few times. The chain has TRBV2 and TRBJ2-5, with D unclear. The germline V gene encodes CDR1 SNHLY and CDR2 FYNNEI. The CDR3 spans 16 residues. Trimming stripped 0 bases from V and 9 bases from J, with 20 bases between. CDR3 sequence: CASSEARLSGFGAQYF. The DNA for the CDR3 is TGTGCCAGCAGTGAAGCTCGGCTTTCTGGGTTTGGGGCCCAGTACTTC. The full variable domain, completed using reference TRBV2 and TRBJ2-5, is EPEVTQTPSHQVTQMGQEVILRCVPISNHLYFYWYRQILGQKVEFLVSFYNNEISEKSEIFDDQFSVERPDGSNFTLKIRSTKLEDSAMYFCASSEARLSGFGAQYFGPGTRLLVL.

J is TRBJ1-5 and V is TRBV6-5; D not certain. The CDR3 covers 13 residues. Germline loops: CDR1 MNHEY, CDR2 SVGAGI. With 6 bases removed from V and 0 bases from J, the gap between germline ends came to 6 bases. CDR3 DNA sequence: TGTGCCAGCAGCTACGGTAGCAATCAGCCCCAGCATTTT. Translation: CASSYGSNQPQHF.

The CDR3 here is CASSHYINLAADDTGELFF. DNA of the CDR3: TGTGCCAGCAGTCACTATATTAATTTAGCGGCTGACGACACCGGGGAGCTGTTTTTT. The chain recombines TRBV7-6 with TRBJ2-2; D is perhaps TRBD2 (6 bases). This CDR3 region has 19 residues. The germline gives CDR1 SGHVS, CDR2 FNYEAQ. Trimming took 6 bases from V and 3 from J, leaving 26 bases between them.

The chain joins TRBV7-9 to TRBJ2-4; TRBD1 aligns across 9 bases. Germline CDR1 is SEHNR and CDR2 is FQNEAQ (reference sequence). The CDR3 loop spans 19 amino acids. Trimming removed 2 bases from V and 4 bases from J; junction bases left unmatched: 15. CDR3 loop: CASSLPRPGQGRGKNIQYF. The CDR3 nucleotides read TGTGCCAGCAGCTTACCCCGACCGGGACAGGGAAGGGGAAAAAACATTCAGTACTTC.

The CDR3 DNA reads TGTGCCAGTAGTACATCCCTCAGGGGAGTAGACACTGAAGCTTTCTTT. Translation gives CASSTSLRGVDTEAFF. The chain has TRBV19 and TRBJ1-1, with D perhaps TRBD1 (6 bases). Germline values: CDR1 LNHDA, CDR2 SQIVND (reference sequence). CDR3 size: 16 residues. Between the trimmed V and J ends, which lost 4 bases and 3 bases, there was a span of 18 bases.

The chain couples TRBV11-3 to TRBJ2-1, with 7 nucleotides matching TRBD2. This CDR3 region has 20 residues. J gave up 0 bases and V 5 bases, and 19 bases lay outside the gene matches. The germline CDR1 and CDR2 sequences are SGHNT and YENEEA. In nucleotides, the CDR3 is TGTGCCAGCAGCCACTACACCGGGACGGGGGGATACAGCTCCTACAATGAGCAGTTCTTC. Translated: CASSHYTGTGGYSSYNEQFF.

The DNA for the CDR3 is TGTGCCAGCAGGATTGAGGGGGCCACAGATACGCAGTATTTT. It yields the protein CASRIEGATDTQYF. The rearrangement links TRBV6-5 to TRBJ2-3, with TRBD1 matching over 7 bases. Trimming took 6 bases from V and 2 from J; bases not matched to a gene: 5. CDR3 length: 14 residues. Germline lookup yields CDR1 MNHEY and CDR2 SVGAGI.

The V and J genes are TRBV19 and TRBJ1-4; tentative D call: TRBD1 (6 bases). V lost 5 bases, J lost 6 bases, and 19 bases lay in between. The length of the CDR3 is 16 residues. Germline CDR1 and CDR2: LNHDA and SQIVND (reference sequence). The CDR3 region is CASSPIGGSYYEKLFF. The CDR3 DNA sequence: TGTGCCAGTAGTCCAATCGGGGGCTCATATTATGAAAAACTGTTTTTT.

This clone showed up just a few times. For the CDR3, the DNA is TGTGCCAGCAGTTACGAGAGGGACAGGGACTATGGCTACACCTTC. This codes for CASSYERDRDYGYTF. The genes are TRBV6-5 and TRBJ1-2, with 9 bases that match TRBD1. The CDR3 has 15 amino acids. The germline V gene has CDR1 MNHEY and CDR2 SVGAGI. The junction had 4 bases not matched to a gene; V was cut back by 2 bases and J by 3 bases.

The chain carries TRBV25-1 and TRBJ2-3; D possibly corresponds to TRBD2 (5 bases). The CDR3 has 17 residues. CDR1 is MGHDK and CDR2 is SYGVNS in the germline V gene. The V end was cut by 0 bases, the J end by 1 base, with 14 bases between. The CDR3 DNA reads TGTGCCAGCAGTGAATATTCGAGCGGTTTTCGCACAGATACGCAGTATTTT. Amino acid sequence: CASSEYSSGFRTDTQYF.

This clone appeared a few times. The chain recombines TRBV28 with TRBJ2-2; D might be TRBD2 (5 bases). CDR3 size: 12 residues. Trimming left V 7 bases short and J 5 bases short, with 8 bases between. Germline assignment: CDR1 MDHEN and CDR2 SYDVKM. The CDR3 nucleotides are TGTGCCAGCAACCCGGGAACCGGGGAGCTGTTTTTT. The encoded protein is CASNPGTGELFF.

This chain links TRBV2 with TRBJ2-1, with D tentatively TRBD2 (5 bases). The CDR3 is 13 residues long. The germline gives CDR1 SNHLY, CDR2 FYNNEI. The V end lost 2 bases, the J end lost 9 bases, and 11 bases lay between the germline ends. CDR3 sequence reads: CASSESSSSEQFF. CDR3 in DNA: TGTGCCAGCAGTGAATCCTCTAGCAGTGAGCAGTTCTTC.

The chain couples TRBV9 to TRBJ2-7, with D unclear. The V end was cut by 3 bases, the J end by 4 bases, with 14 bases between. This CDR3 has 14 residues. CDR1 and CDR2 (germline): SGDLS, YYNGEE. CDR3 DNA sequence: TGTGCCAGCAGCGCACATCTCCAGGCTTACGAGCAGTACTTC. Translating it yields CASSAHLQAYEQYF.

This clone came up a few times. The chain combines TRBV5-1 with TRBJ2-7; the match to TRBD1 covers 9 bases. CDR1 SGHRS and CDR2 YFSETQ come from the germline V gene. With V trimmed by 3 bases and J by 5 bases, 15 bases remained unmatched. CDR3 length: 17 amino acids. The CDR3 bases are TGCGCCAGCAGCTCGGAGAAACCGGGACAGGGAGGTGACGAGCAGTACTTC. Residues: CASSSEKPGQGGDEQYF.

The rearrangement uses TRBV19 and TRBJ2-7; 7 nucleotides align to TRBD2. The CDR3 sequence is 13 residues long. Per the germline V gene, CDR1 is LNHDA and CDR2 is SQIVND (reference sequence). V lost 3 bases, J lost 2 bases, and 1 base stayed unmatched. Here the CDR3 reads CASSIGGAYEQYF. CDR3 coding DNA: TGTGCCAGTAGTATTGGGGGGGCCTACGAGCAGTACTTC. The full variable domain, rest sourced from reference TRBV19 and TRBJ2-7, is DGGITQSPKYLFRKEGQNVTLSCEQNLNHDAMYWYRQDPGQGLRLIYYSQIVNDFQKGDIAEGYSVSREKKESFPLTVTSAQKNPTAFYLCASSIGGAYEQYFGPGTRLTVT.

The chain carries TRBV18 and TRBJ2-1; D may be TRBD1 or TRBD2 (5 bases each). The V gene's germline CDR1 is KGHSH and CDR2 LQKENI. V was pared by 4 bases and J by 7 bases, with 17 bases between. This CDR3 region has 15 residues. In nucleotides, the CDR3 is TGTGCCAGCTCACGAGGGGACCCTCCGTGGAATGAGCAGTTCTTC. Translated: CASSRGDPPWNEQFF.

V is TRBV6-5 and J is TRBJ2-7; tentative D call: TRBD2 (6 bases). Germline V gene lookup returns CDR1 MNHEY and CDR2 SVGAGI. CDR3 length: 13 amino acids. V shed 7 bases and J shed 0 bases, with 10 bases lying between them. The CDR3 DNA reads as TGTGCCAGCAAGGAGGGCAGCTCCTACGAGCAGTACTTC. This sequence encodes CASKEGSSYEQYF.

CDR3 DNA: TGTGCCAGCAGCTCCACAAGACAGGGTCTTAATGGCTACACCTTC. Amino acid sequence: CASSSTRQGLNGYTF. The rearrangement joins TRBV5-4 to TRBJ1-2; 7 bases are a match to TRBD1. The CDR3 spans 15 residues. The V segment lost 3 bases and the J segment 6 bases; nucleotides outside the gene matches: 11. CDR1 and CDR2 from the germline V gene are SGHNT and YYREEE (reference sequence).

This clone was recorded once. V and J are TRBV2 and TRBJ2-7, with D perhaps TRBD2 (6 bases). The ends were cut back, 3 bases at V and 2 bases at J, with 17 bases in the middle. The germline CDR1 and CDR2 sequences are SNHLY and FYNNEI. This CDR3 comprises 16 residues. CDR3 protein: CASSESPASVTYEQYF. Here the CDR3 DNA reads TGTGCCAGCAGTGAGTCCCCGGCTAGCGTAACCTACGAGCAGTACTTC.

This sequence joins TRBV11-2 and TRBJ2-7; 7 positions agree with TRBD2. The germline gives CDR1 SGHAT, CDR2 FQNNGV. The CDR3 runs 16 residues. Trimming took 5 bases from V and 2 from J; bases not matched to a gene: 12. The CDR3: CASSPPPAGDPYEQYF. CDR3 DNA sequence: TGTGCCAGCAGCCCCCCCCCGGCGGGGGATCCCTACGAGCAGTACTTC.

The chain combines TRBV19 with TRBJ2-7; 9 bases fit TRBD1. This CDR3 contains 14 residues. The J segment lost 9 bases and the V segment lost 5 bases, leaving 11 bases of the junction unmatched. Germline V CDR1 and CDR2: LNHDA, SQIVND (reference sequence). In DNA, the CDR3 is TGTGCCAGTAGTCAAGGACAGGGGTCCGGTGGGCAGTACTTC. This translates into CASSQGQGSGGQYF.

The V gene is TRBV5-6, the J gene TRBJ2-7; 8 bases are a match to TRBD2. Germline lookup yields CDR1 SGHDT and CDR2 YYEEEE. V was clipped by 4 bases and J by 4 bases; unmatched bases: 10. The CDR3 is made up of 15 amino acids. The CDR3 coding sequence is TGTGCCAGCAGCCTCGAACTAGCGGTTTTTTACGAGCAGTACTTC. As protein: CASSLELAVFYEQYF. The whole variable domain, remainder taken from reference TRBV5-6 and TRBJ2-7, is DAGVTQSPTHLIKTRGQQVTLRCSPKSGHDTVSWYQQALGQGPQFIFQYYEEEERQRGNFPDRFSGHQFPNYSSELNVNALLLGDSALYLCASSLELAVFYEQYFGPGTRLTVT.